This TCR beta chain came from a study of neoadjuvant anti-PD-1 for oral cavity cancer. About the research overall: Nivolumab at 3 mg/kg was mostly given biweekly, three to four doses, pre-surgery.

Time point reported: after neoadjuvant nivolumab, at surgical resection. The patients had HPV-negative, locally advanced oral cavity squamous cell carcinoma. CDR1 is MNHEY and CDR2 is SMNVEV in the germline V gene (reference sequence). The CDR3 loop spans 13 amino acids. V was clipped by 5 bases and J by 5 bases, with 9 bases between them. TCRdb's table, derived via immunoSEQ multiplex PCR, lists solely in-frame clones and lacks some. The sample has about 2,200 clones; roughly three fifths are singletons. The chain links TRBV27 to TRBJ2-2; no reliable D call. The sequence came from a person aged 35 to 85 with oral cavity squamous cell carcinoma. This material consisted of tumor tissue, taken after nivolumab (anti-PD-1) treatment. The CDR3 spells CASSAVLTGELFF. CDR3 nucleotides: TGTGCCAGCAGTGCGGTTCTAACCGGGGAGCTGTTTTTT.